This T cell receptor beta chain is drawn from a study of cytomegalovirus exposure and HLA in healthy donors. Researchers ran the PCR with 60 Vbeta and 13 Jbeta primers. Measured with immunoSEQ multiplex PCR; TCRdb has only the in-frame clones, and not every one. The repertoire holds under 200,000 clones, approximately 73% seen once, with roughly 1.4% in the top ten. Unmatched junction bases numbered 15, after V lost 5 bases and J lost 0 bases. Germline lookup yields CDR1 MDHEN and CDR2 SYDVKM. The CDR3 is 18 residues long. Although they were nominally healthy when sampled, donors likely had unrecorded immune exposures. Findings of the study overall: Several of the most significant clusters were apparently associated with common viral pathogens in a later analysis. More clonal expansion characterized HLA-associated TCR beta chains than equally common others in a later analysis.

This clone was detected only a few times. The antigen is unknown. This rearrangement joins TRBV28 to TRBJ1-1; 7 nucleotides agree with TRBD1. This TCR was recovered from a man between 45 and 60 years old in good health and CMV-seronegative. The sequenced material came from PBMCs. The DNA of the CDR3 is TGTGCCAGCAGTGGGGCGACAGGGACTGGGGGCATGAACACTGAAGCTTTCTTT. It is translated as CASSGATGTGGMNTEAFF.